Shown below are 30 T cell receptor beta chains from a single sample sequenced in a study of T cell changes during pregnancy in multiple sclerosis. TCRdb's copy holds only in-frame clones and misses some; the assay was immunoSEQ multiplex PCR. In the table there are approximately 22,000 clones, around 93% of which are singletons. The sample was CD8+ T cells from peripheral blood mononuclear cells, taken in the third trimester of pregnancy. The receptors were gathered from a female donor with multiple sclerosis, enrolled in a pregnancy study.

The genes are TRBV7-9 and TRBJ1-1; TRBD1 aligns across 7 bases. After removal of 4 bases from V and 6 bases from J, the junction contained 8 bases not matched to a gene. Germline V lookup: CDR1 SEHNR, CDR2 FQNEAQ (reference sequence). The CDR3 is 14 residues long. The CDR3 sequence: CASSYPGTAPEAFF. DNA for the CDR3: TGTGCCAGCAGCTATCCCGGGACAGCACCTGAAGCTTTCTTT.

Here the CDR3 reads CASSPRTGHEQYF. The CDR3 nucleotides are TGTGCCAGCAGCCCACGGACAGGCCACGAGCAGTACTTC. The chain links TRBV7-7 to TRBJ2-7, with TRBD1 matching over 7 bases. J was trimmed by 5 bases and V by 5 bases; bases with no gene match: 6. This CDR3 is built from 13 residues. Germline CDR1 SSHAT, CDR2 FNYEAQ (reference sequence).

A few counts support this clone. The gene calls are TRBV6-4 and TRBJ2-1, with TRBD1 identical over 9 bases. Trimming took 2 bases from V and 3 from J; bases not matched to a gene: 2. Germline V gene lookup returns CDR1 MRHNA and CDR2 SNTAGT. This CDR3 contains 15 residues. This CDR3 reads CASSDGDRDYNEQFF. The CDR3 DNA follows: TGTGCCAGCAGTGACGGGGACAGGGACTACAATGAGCAGTTCTTC.

This chain uses TRBV6-5 with TRBJ2-2, with D tentatively TRBD2 (5 bases). This CDR3 comprises 16 residues. CDR1 and CDR2 (germline): MNHEY, SVGAGI. Trimming cost V 4 bases and J 6 bases, with 18 bases left between them. In DNA, the CDR3 is TGTGCCAGCAGTTTAATCAACGGGGATGGCGCCGGGGAGCTGTTTTTT. Translated, it gives CASSLINGDGAGELFF.

This clone rates as medium-sized (0.01 to 0.1%). The J gene is TRBJ1-2, the V gene TRBV14, with 8 bases fitting TRBD1. Germline values: CDR1 SGHDN, CDR2 FVKESK. The CDR3 is 14 amino acids. V shed 4 bases and J 4 bases; nucleotides not matched to a gene: 5. The CDR3 region has the DNA TGTGCCAGCAGCCCGACGGACAGGGCCTATGGCTACACCTTC. Its protein is CASSPTDRAYGYTF.

V is TRBV29-1 and J is TRBJ1-3; TRBD1 is a possible D gene (5 bases). Trimming pared 4 bases from V and 4 bases from J, leaving 17 bases between. Germline V gene data show CDR1 as SQVTM and CDR2 as ANQGSEA. The CDR3 has 15 residues. The CDR3: CSVGPARAGGNTIYF. The CDR3, as DNA: TGCAGCGTTGGGCCAGCCAGGGCAGGAGGAAACACCATATATTTT.

The genes are TRBV9 and TRBJ2-7, with 7 bases identical to TRBD2. The CDR3 totals 15 residues. Germline assignment: CDR1 SGDLS and CDR2 YYNGEE. The V and J ends lost 0 bases and 4 bases, in that order; junction bases with no gene match: 7. CDR3: CASSVEGLPSYEQYF. CDR3 coding DNA: TGTGCCAGCAGCGTAGAGGGACTACCCAGTTACGAGCAGTACTTC.

J is TRBJ2-3 and V is TRBV11-1, with D unresolved. The V end lost 6 bases, the J end lost 0 bases, and 10 bases lay between the germline ends. This CDR3 contains 14 residues. Germline lookup yields CDR1 SGHAT and CDR2 FQDESV (reference sequence). CDR3 loop: CASSYAWSTDTQYF. The CDR3 region has the DNA TGTGCCAGCAGTTACGCGTGGAGCACAGATACGCAGTATTTT.

The V and J genes are TRBV28 and TRBJ2-7; D call uncertain. This CDR3 has 15 residues. Trimming removed 3 bases from V and 2 bases from J, with 14 bases in between. CDR1 MDHEN and CDR2 SYDVKM come from the germline V gene. The CDR3 DNA is TGTGCCAGCAGTTTTCCTCGACCAGGTCCCTACGAGCAGTACTTC. It codes for CASSFPRPGPYEQYF.

The chain couples TRBV4-2 to TRBJ2-5, with D tentatively TRBD2 (5 bases). The CDR3 has 17 amino acids. CDR1 is LGHNA, CDR2 YNFKEQ, per germline. V lost 2 bases and J lost 7, with 23 bases in between. In DNA form, the CDR3 reads TGTGCCAGCAGCCAAAGGTCGAGCGAGGGCCCTTCAGGGACCCAGTACTTC. It encodes CASSQRSSEGPSGTQYF.

This rearrangement joins TRBV25-1 to TRBJ1-1; TRBD1 aligns across 12 bases. Per germline, CDR1 MGHDK and CDR2 SYGVNS. V shed 7 bases and J 4 bases; nucleotides not matched to a gene: 4. This CDR3 has 14 amino acids. Here the CDR3 reads CASNLGQGATEAFF. CDR3 nucleotides: TGTGCCAGCAACTTGGGACAGGGGGCCACTGAAGCTTTCTTT.

This clone was recorded only once. The chain recombines TRBV6-4 with TRBJ2-2; D gene unclear. Per the germline V gene, CDR1 is MRHNA and CDR2 is SNTAGT. The CDR3 is made up of 13 amino acids. Trimming removed 0 bases from V and 7 bases from J, with 6 bases in between. The CDR3 spells CASSDSSNGELFF. The CDR3 nucleotides are TGTGCCAGCAGTGACTCGTCTAACGGGGAGCTGTTTTTT.

Judged by abundance, this clone is medium-sized. The genes are TRBV5-5 and TRBJ1-1; TRBD1 agrees at 8 bases. The J segment lost 2 bases and the V segment lost 3 bases, leaving 6 bases of the junction unmatched. CDR1 is SGHKS and CDR2 is YYEKEE in the germline V gene (reference sequence). The CDR3 contains 15 residues. DNA for the CDR3: TGTGCCAGCAGCTGGAAGGGACAGGTAAACACTGAAGCTTTCTTT. It is translated as CASSWKGQVNTEAFF.

The rearrangement links TRBV7-8 to TRBJ1-3; D is uncertain. CDR3 length equals 13 residues. Germline assignment: CDR1 SGHVS and CDR2 FQNEAQ. V lost 2 bases and J 1 base, leaving 3 bases between the germline ends. In DNA form, the CDR3 reads TGTGCCAGCAGCTTATATTCTGGAAACACCATATATTTT. Translated, it gives CASSLYSGNTIYF.

This chain joins TRBV5-4 and TRBJ1-2, with 8 bases matching TRBD1. With 4 bases clipped from V and 5 bases from J, the junction kept 10 bases outside the gene matches. In germline, CDR1 is SGHNT, CDR2 YYREEE (reference sequence). CDR3 size: 15 residues. The CDR3 here is CASSTRTGSIYGYTF. CDR3 in DNA: TGTGCCAGCAGCACCCGGACAGGGTCAATTTATGGCTACACCTTC.

The J gene is TRBJ2-2, the V gene TRBV7-8, with D possibly TRBD1 on 6 matching bases. Trimming pared 11 bases from V and 6 bases from J, leaving 19 bases between. The CDR3 contains 14 residues. Germline CDR1 and CDR2: SGHVS and FQNEAQ. CDR3: CAQPGQGTAGELFF. CDR3 nucleotides: TGTGCCCAACCCGGTCAGGGGACGGCCGGGGAGCTGTTTTTT.

This chain links TRBV28 with TRBJ2-7, with D maybe TRBD2 (6 bases). Germline V CDR1 and CDR2: MDHEN, SYDVKM. The CDR3 is 15 amino acids. Deletions cut 5 bases from V and 2 bases from J, with 16 bases between. The chain's CDR3 is CASSPRDLSTYEQYF. DNA of the CDR3: TGTGCCAGCAGTCCGCGGGACTTGTCTACCTACGAGCAGTACTTC.

The V call is TRBV4-3, the J call TRBJ1-5, with TRBD1 matching 7 bases. Germline V gene sequence: CDR1 LGHNA, CDR2 YSLEER. This CDR3 comprises 15 residues. The V and J ends lost 4 bases and 1 base, in that order; junction bases with no gene match: 4. CDR3 in DNA: TGCGCCAGCAGCCCAACACAGGGGAGCAATCAGCCCCAGCATTTT. It specifies CASSPTQGSNQPQHF.

The chain couples TRBV19 to TRBJ1-1, with a tentative D call TRBD1 (5 bases). Germline V gives CDR1 LNHDA, CDR2 SQIVND (reference sequence). The length of the CDR3 is 13 residues. Trimming pared 6 bases from V and 6 bases from J, leaving 14 bases between. CDR3 loop: CASRFADSPEAFF. In DNA, the CDR3 is TGTGCCAGTAGGTTCGCCGACAGCCCTGAAGCTTTCTTT.

Only one count was recorded for this clone. V usage is TRBV7-9 and J usage is TRBJ1-2, with D possibly TRBD1 on 6 matching bases. Germline CDR1 and CDR2: SEHNR and FQNEAQ (reference sequence). Trimming removed 1 base from V and 2 bases from J, with 11 bases in between. The CDR3 has 15 residues. The CDR3: CASSLVGQGNYGYTF. The CDR3 DNA is TGTGCCAGCAGCTTAGTCGGTCAGGGGAACTATGGCTACACCTTC.

The chain combines TRBV19 with TRBJ1-1, with TRBD1 matching over 10 bases. The CDR3 length is 15 residues. V trimming: 10 bases; J trimming: 5 bases; junction bases outside the gene matches: 13. CDR1 and CDR2 (germline): LNHDA, SQIVND (reference sequence). CDR3 protein: CATSTKGQGRTEAFF. CDR3 nucleotides: TGTGCCACTTCTACTAAGGGACAGGGGAGAACTGAAGCTTTCTTT.

The gene calls are TRBV10-3 and TRBJ1-1; D is ambiguous. This CDR3 contains 11 residues. Trimming left V 10 bases short and J 6 bases short, with 12 bases between. Germline V gene lookup returns CDR1 ENHRY and CDR2 SYGVKD. CDR3 sequence: CASSVGSEAFF. CDR3 DNA sequence: TGTGCCAGTAGCGTTGGGTCTGAAGCTTTCTTT.

The CDR3 is CASSPNQGQGPYNEQFF. The DNA for the CDR3 is TGTGCCAGCAGCCCCAACCAAGGACAGGGCCCCTACAATGAGCAGTTCTTC. The V and J genes are TRBV4-2 and TRBJ2-1; 8 bases are a match to TRBD1. The CDR3 sequence is 17 residues long. V lost 4 bases, J lost 2 bases, and 10 bases stayed unmatched. CDR1 and CDR2 from the germline V gene are LGHNA and YNFKEQ.

This chain connects TRBV6-4 to TRBJ2-1; 9 bases map to TRBD2. Trimming removed 0 bases from V and 4 bases from J; junction bases left unmatched: 4. This CDR3 is 16 amino acids long. The germline gives CDR1 MRHNA, CDR2 SNTAGT. The CDR3 bases are TGTGCCAGCAGTGACTCGCGGCGGGGGGGTTACAATGAGCAGTTCTTC. This codes for CASSDSRRGGYNEQFF.

The chain employs TRBV18 and TRBJ2-7; 8 bases agree with TRBD1. Germline V gene sequence: CDR1 KGHSH, CDR2 LQKENI. CDR3 length: 13 amino acids. V shed 3 bases, J shed 3 bases, and the junction held 1 base outside the gene matches. The CDR3 nucleotides are TGTGCCAGCTCACCGGACAGGGACTACGAGCAGTACTTC. The encoded protein is CASSPDRDYEQYF.

The chain employs TRBV5-1 and TRBJ2-1, with 13 bases lining up with TRBD2. The CDR3 length is 20 residues. The ends lost 3 bases at V and 3 bases at J; junction bases unmatched: 15. The germline V gene encodes CDR1 SGHRS and CDR2 YFSETQ. CDR3 DNA: TGCGCCAGCAGCTCACTTCCTCCGGGACTAGCGGGGCCCATCTACAATGAGCAGTTCTTC. Protein sequence: CASSSLPPGLAGPIYNEQFF.

This sequence joins TRBV11-2 and TRBJ2-4; 9 positions match TRBD1. Germline V gives CDR1 SGHAT, CDR2 FQNNGV. This CDR3 is built from 15 residues. With V trimmed by 1 base and J by 7 bases, 5 bases remained unmatched. The CDR3 nucleotides read TGTGCCAGCAGCTTAGTCGGACAGGGGATCAACATTCAGTACTTC. It is translated as CASSLVGQGINIQYF. Looking up the rest from reference TRBV11-2 and TRBJ2-4 gives the full variable domain: EAGVAQSPRYKIIEKRQSVAFWCNPISGHATLYWYQQILGQGPKLLIQFQNNGVVDDSQLPKDRFSAERLKGVDSTLKIQPAKLEDSAVYLCASSLVGQGINIQYFGAGTRLSVL.

The chain joins TRBV7-3 to TRBJ2-1; D not resolved. The germline CDR1 and CDR2 sequences are SGHTA and FQGTGA. CDR3 length: 13 amino acids. The V end was cut by 5 bases, the J end by 10 bases, with 15 bases between. CDR3 loop: CASSQAQFGEQFF. The CDR3 DNA is TGTGCCAGCAGCCAGGCCCAGTTTGGCGAGCAGTTCTTC.

The chain links TRBV7-6 to TRBJ2-1; 7 nucleotides line up with TRBD1. In germline, CDR1 is SGHVS, CDR2 FNYEAQ. Trimming removed 4 bases from V and 0 bases from J; junction bases left unmatched: 3. This CDR3 region has 15 residues. In DNA, the CDR3 is TGTGCCAGCAGCTACAGGGGCAACTCCTACAATGAGCAGTTCTTC. As protein: CASSYRGNSYNEQFF.

The chain combines TRBV15 with TRBJ2-1; no definite D call. V lost 0 bases and J 8 bases, leaving 5 bases between the germline ends. CDR1 and CDR2 (germline): LNHNV, YYDKDF (reference sequence). CDR3 length: 12 amino acids. The CDR3 DNA reads as TGTGCCACCAGCAGAGATTATTATGAGCAGTTCTTC. Amino acid sequence: CATSRDYYEQFF.